Below, 27 T cell receptor beta chains from the same sample are listed, as sequenced in a study of T cell changes during pregnancy in multiple sclerosis. The repertoire was sequenced with immunoSEQ multiplex PCR; TCRdb's copy has only in-frame clones and lacks some. The table lists 40,000 to 60,000 clones, approximately 95% of them singletons. Here the sequenced sample was CD8+ T cells from peripheral blood mononuclear cells, taken in the first trimester of pregnancy. Receptor source: a female donor with multiple sclerosis, enrolled in a pregnancy study.

V and J are TRBV7-9 and TRBJ2-1; 13 bases agree with TRBD2. V shed 5 bases, J shed 3 bases, and the junction held 4 bases outside the gene matches. Germline V CDR1 and CDR2: SEHNR, FQNEAQ (reference sequence). The CDR3 sequence is 16 residues long. Here the CDR3 reads CASSETSGRDYNEQFF. The CDR3 DNA is TGTGCCAGCAGCGAAACTAGCGGGAGGGACTACAATGAGCAGTTCTTC.

This chain uses TRBV4-3 with TRBJ1-1, with D possibly matching TRBD1 (6 bases). This CDR3 is built from 14 residues. Germline CDR1 is LGHNA and CDR2 is YSLEER. V was pared by 4 bases and J by 0 bases, with 9 bases between. CDR3 sequence: CASSPGQLNTEAFF. The CDR3 DNA sequence: TGCGCCAGCAGCCCCGGACAGCTGAACACTGAAGCTTTCTTT.

This rearrangement joins TRBV27 to TRBJ2-7, with 8 bases identical to TRBD2. CDR3 size: 13 residues. Germline V gene sequence: CDR1 MNHEY, CDR2 SMNVEV (reference sequence). V trimming: 8 bases; J trimming: 3 bases; junction bases outside the gene matches: 6. In nucleotides, the CDR3 is TGTGCCAGCTGGGTAGCGGGGTGCTACGAGCAGTACTTC. Translation: CASWVAGCYEQYF.

The chain is built from TRBV30 and TRBJ2-3; D is ambiguous. CDR1 and CDR2 from the germline V gene are GTSNPN and SVGIG (reference sequence). The CDR3 has 14 amino acids. Trimming shortened V by 0 bases and J by 5 bases, and 12 bases separated the two germline ends. Written as DNA, the CDR3 is TGTGCCTGGAGTGTAAAGGCGGCCCGAGATACGCAGTATTTT. It encodes CAWSVKAARDTQYF.

The rearrangement uses TRBV5-1 and TRBJ2-1; 10 bases align to TRBD2. The CDR3 sequence is 12 residues long. V shed 4 bases, J shed 10 bases, and the junction held 2 bases outside the gene matches. Per germline, CDR1 SGHRS and CDR2 YFSETQ. The DNA of the CDR3 is TGCGCCAGCAGCCTAGCGGGAGAAGAGCAGTTCTTC. It specifies CASSLAGEEQFF. Looking up the rest from reference TRBV5-1 and TRBJ2-1 gives the full variable domain: KAGVTQTPRYLIKTRGQQVTLSCSPISGHRSVSWYQQTPGQGLQFLFEYFSETQRNKGNFPGRFSGRQFSNSRSEMNVSTLELGDSALYLCASSLAGEEQFFGPGTRLTVL.

The V gene is TRBV19, the J gene TRBJ1-1; unclear D gene. Trimming cost V 9 bases and J 2 bases, with 22 bases left between them. The CDR3 totals 16 residues. In germline, CDR1 is LNHDA, CDR2 SQIVND (reference sequence). CDR3 coding DNA: TGTGCCAGATTTCTAAGAGGGTCAGGACTAAACACTGAAGCTTTCTTT. Encoded protein: CARFLRGSGLNTEAFF.

DNA for the CDR3: TGTGCCAGTAGTATTGGTTCTGTTGGACAGGGGTTTTCCTACGAGCAGTACTTC. Its translation: CASSIGSVGQGFSYEQYF. The V gene is TRBV19, the J gene TRBJ2-7, with TRBD1 identical over 9 bases. The germline V gene has CDR1 LNHDA and CDR2 SQIVND (reference sequence). The trim removed 3 bases at V and 1 base at J, leaving 13 bases unmatched. There are 18 residues in the CDR3.

The CDR3 DNA follows: TGTGCCAGCAGCTTGGAATTCCGGGACAGGGGATGGGATGTCTATGGCTACACCTTC. This gives the protein CASSLEFRDRGWDVYGYTF. The chain carries TRBV5-5 and TRBJ1-2; 10 bases align to TRBD1. J was trimmed by 4 bases and V by 0 bases; bases with no gene match: 15. The CDR3 is made up of 19 amino acids. CDR1 is SGHKS and CDR2 is YYEKEE in the germline V gene (reference sequence).

This clone appeared a single time. This chain uses TRBV19 with TRBJ2-3; TRBD2 might be the D (6 bases). This CDR3 region has 16 residues. Germline loops: CDR1 LNHDA, CDR2 SQIVND (reference sequence). Trimming left V 5 bases short and J 1 base short, with 16 bases between. As DNA, the CDR3 is TGTGCCAGTAGTGCCCCGGCGGGATCGGGCACAGATACGCAGTATTTT. Its translation: CASSAPAGSGTDTQYF. The full variable domain, its missing parts supplied by reference TRBV19 and TRBJ2-3, is DGGITQSPKYLFRKEGQNVTLSCEQNLNHDAMYWYRQDPGQGLRLIYYSQIVNDFQKGDIAEGYSVSREKKESFPLTVTSAQKNPTAFYLCASSAPAGSGTDTQYFGPGTRLTVL.

J is TRBJ2-7 and V is TRBV11-2; D may be TRBD1 (6 bases). From germline, CDR1 is SGHAT and CDR2 FQNNGV. The CDR3 length is 14 residues. The V end lost 4 bases, the J end lost 6 bases, and 16 bases lay between the germline ends. The CDR3 nucleotides are TGTGCCAGCAGCTCGAGGGGGAACGGGGTCGAGCAGTACTTC. It encodes CASSSRGNGVEQYF.

The chain links TRBV19 to TRBJ2-3; D call uncertain. Germline CDR1 reads LNHDA; CDR2 reads SQIVND (reference sequence). There are 13 residues in the CDR3. V was cut by 8 bases and J by 1 base, with 10 bases left in between. Here the CDR3 DNA reads TGTGCCAGTGCGGTCGGTGGCACAGATACGCAGTATTTT. It encodes CASAVGGTDTQYF.

This chain links TRBV19 with TRBJ1-2, with a tentative D call TRBD1 (6 bases). Germline V lookup: CDR1 LNHDA, CDR2 SQIVND (reference sequence). The CDR3 runs to 15 residues. Trimming took off 5 bases at V and 4 bases at J, with 17 bases between the two ends. In nucleotides, the CDR3 is TGTGCCAGTAGTCCGTCCTCAGGGGATGGCTATGGCTACACCTTC. The encoded protein is CASSPSSGDGYGYTF.

The genes are TRBV6-1 and TRBJ2-5, with D unclear. The CDR3 consists of 17 residues. Germline V gene lookup returns CDR1 MNHNS and CDR2 SASEGT. The germline V and J ends were trimmed by 4 bases and 0 bases, with 18 bases remaining between them. The CDR3 sequence is CASSGPPHFPYQETQYF. The CDR3 DNA reads as TGTGCCAGCAGTGGTCCTCCCCACTTCCCGTACCAAGAGACCCAGTACTTC.

This chain connects TRBV5-5 to TRBJ2-6, with D possibly TRBD1 on 6 matching bases. CDR3 length: 19 residues. The V and J ends lost 4 bases and 2 bases respectively, with 22 bases between them. CDR1 and CDR2 (germline): SGHKS, YYEKEE (reference sequence). Here the CDR3 reads CASSRSWTVPNPGANVLTF. Written as DNA, the CDR3 is TGTGCCAGCAGCCGGTCCTGGACAGTTCCGAATCCTGGGGCCAACGTCCTGACTTTC.

Regarding this clone: This sample also contains other DNA sequences that code for the same CDR3. The V and J genes are TRBV9 and TRBJ2-7; D unclear. CDR1 and CDR2 (germline): SGDLS, YYNGEE. V was trimmed by 0 bases and J by 2 bases, leaving 9 bases between them. This CDR3 region has 14 residues. CDR3 region: CASSVGGGTYEQYF. As DNA, the CDR3 is TGTGCCAGCAGCGTAGGAGGCGGAACCTACGAGCAGTACTTC.

The gene calls are TRBV4-3 and TRBJ2-1, with D maybe TRBD2 (6 bases). Trimming removed 3 bases from V and 2 bases from J, with 14 bases in between. Germline-derived CDR1 and CDR2 are LGHNA and YSLEER. CDR3 size: 16 residues. The CDR3, as DNA: TGCGCCAGCAGCCAGGATGGGACTTTACCCTACAATGAGCAGTTCTTC. It is translated as CASSQDGTLPYNEQFF.

The chain employs TRBV2 and TRBJ1-4; tentative D call: TRBD1 (5 bases). This CDR3 comprises 15 residues. Per germline, CDR1 SNHLY and CDR2 FYNNEI. Trimming removed 4 bases from V and 8 bases from J, with 17 bases in between. This chain's CDR3 is CASSVVQEGKEKLFF. The CDR3 DNA is TGTGCCAGCAGTGTTGTACAGGAGGGAAAAGAAAAACTGTTTTTT.

The DNA of the CDR3 is TGCGCCAGCACCCTTGGGGCCAACGTCCTGACTTTC. It translates to CASTLGANVLTF. The V call is TRBV5-1, the J call TRBJ2-6; D remains ambiguous. This CDR3 is 12 amino acids long. Trimming removed 6 bases at V and 3 bases at J, with 4 bases between. Germline V gene sequence: CDR1 SGHRS, CDR2 YFSETQ.

J is TRBJ2-7 and V is TRBV13; D not certain. CDR3 length: 13 amino acids. With 0 bases removed from V and 4 bases from J, the gap between germline ends came to 7 bases. Germline loops: CDR1 PRHDT, CDR2 FYEKMQ (reference sequence). The CDR3 loop is CASSLGRRYEQYF. As DNA, the CDR3 is TGTGCCAGCAGCTTAGGACGCAGGTACGAGCAGTACTTC.

The chain joins TRBV10-1 to TRBJ2-1, with 7 bases identical to TRBD2. Trimming removed 3 bases from V and 0 bases from J; junction bases left unmatched: 5. The CDR3 consists of 16 residues. CDR1 and CDR2 (germline): WNHNN, SYGVQD (reference sequence). CDR3 bases: TGCGCCAGCAGTGAAGCGGGGCCCAGCTCCTACAATGAGCAGTTCTTC. Amino acid sequence: CASSEAGPSSYNEQFF.

The chain recombines TRBV28 with TRBJ2-7, with 10 bases identical to TRBD1. The CDR3 is 14 residues long. CDR1 is MDHEN and CDR2 is SYDVKM in the germline V gene. The trim removed 3 bases at V and 3 bases at J, leaving 2 bases unmatched. CDR3 DNA sequence: TGTGCCAGCAGTTTGACAGGGGGCAGCTACGAGCAGTACTTC. Protein sequence: CASSLTGGSYEQYF.

This sequence joins TRBV4-1 and TRBJ2-1; 7 positions match TRBD2. The J segment lost 3 bases and the V segment lost 0 bases, leaving 8 bases of the junction unmatched. This CDR3 has 17 residues. Germline CDR1 reads MGHRA; CDR2 reads YSYEKL. CDR3 nucleotides: TGCGCCAGCAGCCAAGAGATAAGCGGGATGGTCTACAATGAGCAGTTCTTC. It is translated as CASSQEISGMVYNEQFF.

The chain combines TRBV27 with TRBJ2-1; 7 nucleotides match TRBD1. V shed 7 bases and J 4 bases; nucleotides not matched to a gene: 7. CDR3 length: 14 residues. The germline V gene encodes CDR1 MNHEY and CDR2 SMNVEV (reference sequence). The CDR3 protein is CASTHRGGYNEQFF. CDR3 coding DNA: TGTGCCAGCACCCACAGGGGCGGTTACAATGAGCAGTTCTTC.

The chain recombines TRBV15 with TRBJ1-2; no definite D call. The CDR3 extends over 13 amino acids. Trimming stripped 0 bases from V and 6 bases from J, with 8 bases between. The germline V gene has CDR1 LNHNV and CDR2 YYDKDF (reference sequence). The CDR3 spells CATSRDWRDGYTF. For the CDR3, the DNA is TGTGCCACCAGCAGAGATTGGCGGGATGGCTACACCTTC.

This rearrangement joins TRBV5-1 to TRBJ2-2; D might be TRBD1 (6 bases). Trimming removed 2 bases from V and 0 bases from J, with 8 bases in between. This CDR3 region has 15 residues. Germline V gene lookup returns CDR1 SGHRS and CDR2 YFSETQ. Written as DNA, the CDR3 is TGCGCCAGCAGCTTCGCAGGGGCGAACACCGGGGAGCTGTTTTTT. Translating it yields CASSFAGANTGELFF. Looking up the rest from reference TRBV5-1 and TRBJ2-2 gives the full variable domain: KAGVTQTPRYLIKTRGQQVTLSCSPISGHRSVSWYQQTPGQGLQFLFEYFSETQRNKGNFPGRFSGRQFSNSRSEMNVSTLELGDSALYLCASSFAGANTGELFFGEGSRLTVL.

The rearrangement links TRBV4-2 to TRBJ1-2; TRBD1 is a possible D gene (6 bases). The V gene lost 1 base and the J gene lost 5 bases, with 14 bases spanning the gap. Germline V lookup: CDR1 LGHNA, CDR2 YNFKEQ. CDR3 length equals 15 residues. The CDR3 loop reads CASSQVAGATYGYTF. The DNA of the CDR3 is TGTGCCAGCAGCCAAGTGGCAGGGGCAACTTATGGCTACACCTTC.

The rearrangement joins TRBV27 to TRBJ2-3; 10 positions match TRBD2. The germline CDR1 and CDR2 sequences are MNHEY and SMNVEV (reference sequence). Trimming removed 6 bases from V and 3 bases from J; junction bases left unmatched: 6. The CDR3 totals 15 residues. CDR3 amino acids: CASSTGTSETDTQYF. DNA of the CDR3: TGTGCCAGCAGCACCGGGACTAGCGAGACAGATACGCAGTATTTT.